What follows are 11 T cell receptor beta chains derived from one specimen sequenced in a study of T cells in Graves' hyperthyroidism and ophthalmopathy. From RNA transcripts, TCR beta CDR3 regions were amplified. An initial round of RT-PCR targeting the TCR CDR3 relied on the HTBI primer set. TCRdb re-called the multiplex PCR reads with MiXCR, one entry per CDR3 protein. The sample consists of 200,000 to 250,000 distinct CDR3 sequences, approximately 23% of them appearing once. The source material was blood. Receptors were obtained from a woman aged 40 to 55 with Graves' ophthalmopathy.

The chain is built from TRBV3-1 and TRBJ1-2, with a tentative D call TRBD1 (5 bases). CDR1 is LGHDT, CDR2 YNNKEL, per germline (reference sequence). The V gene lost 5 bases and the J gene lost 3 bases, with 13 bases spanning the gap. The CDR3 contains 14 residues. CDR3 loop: CASSEAGKDYGYTF. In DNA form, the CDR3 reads TGTGCCAGCAGCGAGGCAGGGAAAGACTATGGCTACACCTTC.

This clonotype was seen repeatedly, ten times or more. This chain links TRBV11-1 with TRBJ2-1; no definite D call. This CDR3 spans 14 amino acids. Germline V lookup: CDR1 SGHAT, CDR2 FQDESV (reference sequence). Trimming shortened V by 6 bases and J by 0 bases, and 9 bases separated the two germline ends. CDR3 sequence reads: CASSSLSSYNEQFF. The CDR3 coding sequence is TGTGCCAGCAGTAGTCTGAGCTCCTACAATGAGCAGTTCTTC.

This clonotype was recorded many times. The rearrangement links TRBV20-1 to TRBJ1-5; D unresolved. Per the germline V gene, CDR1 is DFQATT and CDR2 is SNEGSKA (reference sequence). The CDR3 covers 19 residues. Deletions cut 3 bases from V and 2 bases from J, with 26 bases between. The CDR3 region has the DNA TGCAGTGCTAGTTCCGCGCAGGCCGGTGTCTGGGTGGGCAATCAGCCCCAGCATTTT. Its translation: CSASSAQAGVWVGNQPQHF.

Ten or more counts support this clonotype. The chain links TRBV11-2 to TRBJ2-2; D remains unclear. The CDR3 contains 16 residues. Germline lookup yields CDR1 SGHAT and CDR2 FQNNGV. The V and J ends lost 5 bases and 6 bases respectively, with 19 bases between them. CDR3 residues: CASSVWPSGYSGELFF. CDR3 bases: TGTGCCAGCAGCGTCTGGCCCTCGGGTTATTCCGGGGAGCTGTTTTTT.

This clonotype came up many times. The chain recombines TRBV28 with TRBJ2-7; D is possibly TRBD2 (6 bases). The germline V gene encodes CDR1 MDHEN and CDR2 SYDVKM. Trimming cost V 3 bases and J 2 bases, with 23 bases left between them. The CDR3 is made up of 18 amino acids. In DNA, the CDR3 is TGTGCCAGCAGTTTGATAATCGGTCCGAGTAGCGGTGCCTACGAGCAGTACTTC. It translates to CASSLIIGPSSGAYEQYF. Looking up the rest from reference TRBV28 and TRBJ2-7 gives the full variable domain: DVKVTQSSRYLVKRTGEKVFLECVQDMDHENMFWYRQDPGLGLRLIYFSYDVKMKEKGDIPEGYSVSREKKERFSLILESASTNQTSMYLCASSLIIGPSSGAYEQYFGPGTRLTVT.

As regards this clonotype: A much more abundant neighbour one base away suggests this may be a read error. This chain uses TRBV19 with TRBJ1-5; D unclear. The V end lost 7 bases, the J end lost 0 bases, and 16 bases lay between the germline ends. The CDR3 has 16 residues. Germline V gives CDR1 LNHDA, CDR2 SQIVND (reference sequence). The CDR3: CASKDAVRDSNQPQHF. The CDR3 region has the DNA TGTGCCAGTAAAGACGCTGTCAGAGATAGCAATCAGCCCCAGCATTTT.

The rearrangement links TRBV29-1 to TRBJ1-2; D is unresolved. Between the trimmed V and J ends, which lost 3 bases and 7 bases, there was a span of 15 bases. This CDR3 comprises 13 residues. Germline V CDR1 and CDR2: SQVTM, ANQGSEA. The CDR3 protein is CSVDAGGPSGYTF. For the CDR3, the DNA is TGCAGCGTTGATGCAGGAGGACCGTCTGGCTACACCTTC.

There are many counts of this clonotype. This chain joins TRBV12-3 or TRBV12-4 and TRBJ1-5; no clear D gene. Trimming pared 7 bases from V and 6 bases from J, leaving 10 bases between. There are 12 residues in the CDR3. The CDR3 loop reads CASTEEPQPQHF. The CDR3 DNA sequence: TGTGCCAGCACCGAGGAACCTCAGCCCCAGCATTTT.

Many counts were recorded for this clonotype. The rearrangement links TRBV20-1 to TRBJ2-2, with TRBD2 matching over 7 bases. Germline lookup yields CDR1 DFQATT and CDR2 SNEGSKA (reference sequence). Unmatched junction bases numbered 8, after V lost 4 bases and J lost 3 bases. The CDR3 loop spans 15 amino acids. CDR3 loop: CSATRAGRDTGELFF. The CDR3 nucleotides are TGCAGTGCTACCCGAGCGGGACGAGACACCGGGGAGCTGTTTTTT.

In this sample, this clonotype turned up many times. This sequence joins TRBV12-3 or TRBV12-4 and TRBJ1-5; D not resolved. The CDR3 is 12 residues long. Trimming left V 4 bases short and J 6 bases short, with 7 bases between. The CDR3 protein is CASSSRAQPQHF. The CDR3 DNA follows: TGTGCCAGCAGTTCCCGAGCTCAGCCCCAGCATTTT.

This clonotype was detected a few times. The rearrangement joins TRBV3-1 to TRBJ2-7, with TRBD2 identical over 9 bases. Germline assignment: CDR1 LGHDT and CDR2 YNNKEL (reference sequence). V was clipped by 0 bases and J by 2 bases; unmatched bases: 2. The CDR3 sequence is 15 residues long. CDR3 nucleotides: TGTGCCAGCAGCCAAGAGGGACTAGCCGCCTACGAGCAGTACTTC. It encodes CASSQEGLAAYEQYF.